This entry features one T cell receptor beta chain sequence. This entry is derived from a study of blood T cell repertoires in COVID-19. Overall study context: The study drew acute and convalescent COVID-19 samples from the United States, Italy and Spain. T cells, B-cell-depleted T cells, or PBMCs supplied cDNA or gDNA.

Clones were sequenced by immunoSEQ multiplex PCR, and TCRdb holds only the in-frame ones, with some missing. The table has around 210,000 clones, roughly 88% seen once; the top ten hold about 13%. The TCR comes from a human donor in a cohort sampled during active COVID-19. The specimen sequenced was peripheral blood.

CDR3 DNA: TGTGCCAGCAGTTACGGGGGACTCCTCTCCTACGAGCAGTACTTC. Translation gives CASSYGGLLSYEQYF. The chain links TRBV6-5 to TRBJ2-7; TRBD2 is a possible D gene (6 bases). The CDR3 spans 15 residues. Trimming shortened V by 2 bases and J by 0 bases, and 11 bases separated the two germline ends. The germline V gene has CDR1 MNHEY and CDR2 SVGAGI.